The entry that follows covers one T cell receptor (beta chain) sequence. Antigen specificity is unknown. Looked up from germline, CDR1 is MDHEN and CDR2 is SYDVKM. The CDR3 contains 17 residues. V dropped 4 bases and J dropped 2 bases, with 17 bases sitting between them. This specimen belongs to a study of cytomegalovirus exposure and HLA in healthy donors. Study in general: Of fewer than 450 genotyped donors, roughly 80% clustered with self-reported Caucasian donors.

The primer mix had 60 Vbeta and 13 Jbeta primers. How the authors handled the data: Some 11 million of the about 80 million unique TCR beta chains counted in a later analysis were shared. Sequencing used immunoSEQ multiplex PCR; TCRdb keeps in-frame clones, though not all of them. The DNA was the basis for D and trimming; V, J and clone size are from that table. Of 270,000 or so clones in the sample, approximately 90% were seen once. Regarding the study as a whole: Later on, analysis showed that most CMV-associated TCR beta chains appeared to be HLA-restricted.

Material for sequencing was PBMCs. This receptor was identified in a man aged 35 to 55 in good health and CMV-seropositive. The chain couples TRBV28 to TRBJ2-2, with D maybe TRBD1 (6 bases). For the CDR3, the DNA is TGTGCCAGCAGTTCCCGCCATCGGGACATAAACACCGGGGAGCTGTTTTTT. Its translation: CASSSRHRDINTGELFF.